A single sample gave rise to the 32 T cell receptor beta chains below, sequenced in a study of identical twins. Each CDR3 protein gets one entry after TCRdb re-called the 5' RACE reads with MiXCR. The sample gives some 500,000 distinct CDR3 sequences, more than 9% of which show up once; 2.5% to 3.5% is in the top ten. A further study also used this sample, focusing on yellow fever vaccine responses in identical twins.

The sequencing input was PBMCs. These receptors were collected from a woman aged 18-29 years in good health.

This clonotype has ten or more counts. The CDR3 DNA reads TGTGCCAGCTCACCACCTAGCACAGATACGCAGTATTTT. Translated, it gives CASSPPSTDTQYF. The rearrangement joins TRBV18 to TRBJ2-3; D uncertain. This CDR3 spans 13 amino acids. V lost 0 bases and J lost 0, with 1 base in between. The germline V gene has CDR1 KGHSH and CDR2 LQKENI.

This clonotype was observed a few times. This rearrangement joins TRBV7-3 to TRBJ2-3, with a possible D match to TRBD2 (6 bases). The germline V gene encodes CDR1 SGHTA and CDR2 FQGTGA. Trimming took 1 base from V and 3 from J, leaving 11 bases between them. The CDR3 runs to 15 residues. The CDR3 DNA reads as TGTGCCAGCAGCTTAATTTCGGGGGTAACAGATACGCAGTATTTT. Translation: CASSLISGVTDTQYF.

The rearrangement links TRBV7-9 to TRBJ2-5; TRBD2 aligns across 14 bases. Unmatched junction bases numbered 8, after V lost 6 bases and J lost 5 bases. From germline, CDR1 is SEHNR and CDR2 FQNEAQ (reference sequence). The CDR3 sequence is 16 residues long. CDR3 sequence: CASRSTSGGAWETQYF. CDR3 DNA: TGTGCCAGCAGATCGACTAGCGGGGGGGCATGGGAGACCCAGTACTTC.

This clonotype was observed at least ten times. The junction does not match germline at one end; this may be a read error. The rearrangement links TRBV11-2 to TRBJ2-7; a weak D match, TRBD2 (5 bases). The CDR3 length is 14 residues. Germline V gene lookup returns CDR1 SGHAT and CDR2 FQNNGV. The CDR3, as DNA: TGTGCCAGCAGCTTACGTCGGGGATACGACGAGCAGTACTTT. Its protein is CASSLRRGYDEQYF.

This chain links TRBV4-1 with TRBJ1-5; possible D gene TRBD1, 6 bases. CDR1 is MGHRA and CDR2 is YSYEKL in the germline V gene. Trimming pared 0 bases from V and 5 bases from J, leaving 14 bases between. The CDR3 consists of 16 residues. This chain's CDR3 is CASSQDRGGGDQPQHF. Written as DNA, the CDR3 is TGCGCCAGCAGCCAAGATAGGGGCGGGGGCGATCAGCCCCAGCATTTT.

This clonotype was observed many times. The CDR3 bases are TGTGCTAGTGGTTTGGGGGGGGGCACAGATACGCAGTATTTT. This encodes CASGLGGGTDTQYF. The genes are TRBV12-5 and TRBJ2-3; perhaps TRBD2 as D (6 bases). Trimming cost V 1 base and J 1 base, with 6 bases left between them. This CDR3 contains 14 residues. Looked up from germline, CDR1 is LGHNT and CDR2 is FRNRAP.

The V call is TRBV6-1, the J call TRBJ2-7; 8 nucleotides agree with TRBD2. After removal of 3 bases from V and 4 bases from J, the junction contained 11 bases not matched to a gene. The V gene's germline CDR1 is MNHNS and CDR2 SASEGT. CDR3 size: 16 residues. In DNA form, the CDR3 reads TGTGCCAGCAGTGAGATCGAGCGGGAGAGGCTTTACGAGCAGTACTTC. It specifies CASSEIERERLYEQYF.

This clonotype has a count of ten or more. This rearrangement joins TRBV6-4 to TRBJ2-3, with TRBD2 matching over 13 bases. Germline CDR1 MRHNA, CDR2 SNTAGT. This CDR3 is 16 amino acids long. V gave up 3 bases and J gave up 4 bases; unmatched junction bases: 4. The CDR3 sequence: CASSETSGGASDTQYF. In DNA, the CDR3 is TGTGCCAGCAGTGAAACTAGCGGGGGGGCCTCAGATACGCAGTATTTT.

This clonotype was counted at least ten times. V is TRBV20-1 and J is TRBJ2-1; TRBD2 is a possible D gene (5 bases). Trimming took off 2 bases at V and 7 bases at J, with 18 bases between the two ends. This CDR3 is built from 15 residues. Per the germline V gene, CDR1 is DFQATT and CDR2 is SNEGSKA (reference sequence). The CDR3 DNA reads as TGCAGTGCTAGATACGGGCTAGTAACGGGGAATGAGCAGTTCTTC. This codes for CSARYGLVTGNEQFF.

This clonotype was detected only a few times. CDR3 DNA: TGTGCCAGCAGCCCTTGGACAGATAACTCCTACGAGCAGTACTTC. It translates to CASSPWTDNSYEQYF. The chain joins TRBV11-2 to TRBJ2-7; maybe TRBD1 (6 bases). The CDR3 spans 15 residues. V was clipped by 5 bases and J by 0 bases, with 14 bases between them. Germline CDR1 reads SGHAT; CDR2 reads FQNNGV.

This clonotype has a count of ten or more. The rearrangement links TRBV12-3 or TRBV12-4 to TRBJ2-6; 8 nucleotides match TRBD1. The CDR3 has 17 amino acids. V lost 7 bases and J lost 3; bases outside the gene matches: 11. In DNA form, the CDR3 reads TGTGCCAGCACCCGAAAGACAGGGGTTGGTGGGGCCAACGTCCTGACTTTC. This codes for CASTRKTGVGGANVLTF.

J is TRBJ2-5 and V is TRBV4-1; 12 bases line up with TRBD2. This CDR3 spans 16 amino acids. The V and J ends lost 0 bases and 1 base, in that order; junction bases with no gene match: 0. Germline lookup yields CDR1 MGHRA and CDR2 YSYEKL. The CDR3 here is CASSQEGLAGQETQYF. As DNA, the CDR3 is TGCGCCAGCAGCCAAGAGGGACTAGCGGGCCAAGAGACCCAGTACTTC.

The gene calls are TRBV5-1 and TRBJ2-7; possibly TRBD1 for D (7 bases). V dropped 4 bases and J dropped 9 bases, with 14 bases sitting between them. Germline CDR1 is SGHRS and CDR2 is YFSETQ. This CDR3 is 12 amino acids long. The CDR3 protein is CASSAGQPAQYF. Written as DNA, the CDR3 is TGCGCCAGCAGCGCGGGACAGCCAGCGCAGTACTTC.

The chain carries TRBV28 and TRBJ2-7, with D perhaps given as TRBD1 or TRBD2 (5 bases each). CDR1 MDHEN and CDR2 SYDVKM come from the germline V gene. This CDR3 is 15 amino acids long. The V and J ends lost 4 bases and 5 bases respectively, with 18 bases between them. In nucleotides, the CDR3 is TGTGCCAGCAGTTCCCCACTACGAGGGGTGAACGAGCAGTACTTC. Protein: CASSSPLRGVNEQYF.

This clonotype was observed a handful of times. The chain combines TRBV7-2 with TRBJ2-5, with 7 bases lining up with TRBD2. CDR1 and CDR2 (germline): SGHTA, FQGNSA. Trimming removed 4 bases from V and 2 bases from J; junction bases left unmatched: 13. There are 17 residues in the CDR3. CDR3 nucleotide sequence: TGTGCCAGCAGCTCCGGGACTATGGCGCCGAGGCAAGAGACCCAGTACTTC. Residues: CASSSGTMAPRQETQYF. Filled out from reference TRBV7-2 and TRBJ2-5, the complete variable domain reads GAGVSQSPSNKVTEKGKDVELRCDPISGHTALYWYRQSLGQGLEFLIYFQGNSAPDKSGLPSDRFSAERTGGSVSTLTIQRTQQEDSAVYLCASSSGTMAPRQETQYFGPGTRLLVL.

Many counts were recorded for this clonotype. V gene TRBV7-2 combines with J gene TRBJ2-2; D remains unclear. The CDR3 runs to 13 residues. V was trimmed by 1 base and J by 6 bases, leaving 6 bases between them. Germline CDR1 SGHTA, CDR2 FQGNSA. CDR3 DNA sequence: TGTGCCAGCAGCTTAGGTCGTGCCGGGGAGCTGTTTTTT. This codes for CASSLGRAGELFF.

This clonotype has just a few counts. The CDR3 is CASSQDPLTGTGGDTQYF. Here the CDR3 DNA reads TGTGCCAGCAGCCAAGACCCGTTGACCGGGACAGGGGGAGATACGCAGTATTTT. The chain joins TRBV14 to TRBJ2-3; the match to TRBD1 covers 11 bases. The CDR3 is 18 amino acids. The germline CDR1 and CDR2 sequences are SGHDN and FVKESK. V was clipped by 0 bases and J by 5 bases; unmatched bases: 10.

This clonotype was counted a few times. The chain carries TRBV29-1 and TRBJ2-7; no firm D call. Germline V gene data show CDR1 as SQVTM and CDR2 as ANQGSEA. Trimming pared 4 bases from V and 5 bases from J, leaving 6 bases between. The CDR3 runs 10 residues. CDR3 in amino acids: CSVGANEQYF. The DNA of the CDR3 is TGCAGCGTTGGTGCCAACGAGCAGTACTTC.

In this sample, this clonotype turned up many times. The chain employs TRBV7-8 and TRBJ2-1; 9 bases are shared with TRBD1. The length of the CDR3 is 16 residues. Germline CDR1 is SGHVS and CDR2 is FQNEAQ. The V segment lost 5 bases and the J segment 1 base; nucleotides outside the gene matches: 6. CDR3 sequence (DNA): TGTGCCAGCAGCCACAACAGGGGGCCATCCTACAATGAGCAGTTCTTC. It specifies CASSHNRGPSYNEQFF.

With regard to this clonotype: A read error may produce the germline difference seen at one junction end. The chain has TRBV7-2 and TRBJ2-1, with D possibly matching TRBD1 (6 bases). This CDR3 spans 14 amino acids. From germline, CDR1 is SGHTA and CDR2 FQGNSA. The CDR3: CASSISSGPQGMVF. DNA for the CDR3: TGTGCCAGCAGCATCTCTTCCGGGCCGCAGGGGATGGTCTTC.

This clonotype was counted between two and nine times. DNA of the CDR3: TGTGCCAGTAGTATAGGGGGACACCCCTCCTACGAGCAGTACTTC. Its translation: CASSIGGHPSYEQYF. The genes are TRBV19 and TRBJ2-7, with a tentative D call TRBD1 (6 bases). The CDR3 covers 15 residues. Looked up from germline, CDR1 is LNHDA and CDR2 is SQIVND (reference sequence). Trimming stripped 1 base from V and 0 bases from J, with 10 bases between.

This clonotype was counted only a few times. The chain joins TRBV6-4 to TRBJ1-1; D remains ambiguous. The CDR3 has 16 residues. CDR1 and CDR2 (germline): MRHNA, SNTAGT. V gave up 7 bases and J gave up 0 bases, with 18 bases separating them. For the CDR3, the DNA is TGTGCCAGCATTCTGTCAGGTCGCGATATGAACACTGAAGCTTTCTTT. It specifies CASILSGRDMNTEAFF.

In its sample, this clonotype was seen a few times. The gene calls are TRBV7-2 and TRBJ2-1; 7 positions match TRBD2. This CDR3 region has 16 residues. The V segment lost 0 bases and the J segment 9 bases; nucleotides outside the gene matches: 11. The germline CDR1 and CDR2 sequences are SGHTA and FQGNSA. CDR3 in DNA: TGTGCCAGCAGCTTAGCGGGGACTACCCTTGGCGGTGAGCAGTTCTTC. This codes for CASSLAGTTLGGEQFF.

This clonotype has a count of ten or more. The chain carries TRBV18 and TRBJ2-5; 14 bases are shared with TRBD2. Germline V gene data show CDR1 as KGHSH and CDR2 as LQKENI. The CDR3 sequence is 17 residues long. V lost 1 base, J lost 2 bases, and 3 bases stayed unmatched. As DNA, the CDR3 is TGTGCCAGCTCACCACGACTAGCGGGAGGGGTACAAGAGACCCAGTACTTC. Its translation: CASSPRLAGGVQETQYF. Filled out from reference TRBV18 and TRBJ2-5, the complete variable domain reads NAGVMQNPRHLVRRRGQEARLRCSPMKGHSHVYWYRQLPEEGLKFMVYLQKENIIDESGMPKERFSAEFPKEGPSILRIQQVVRGDSAAYFCASSPRLAGGVQETQYFGPGTRLLVL.

The chain is built from TRBV4-2 and TRBJ2-7; D unresolved. Trimming removed 2 bases from V and 1 base from J, with 15 bases in between. Germline V gives CDR1 LGHNA, CDR2 YNFKEQ. The CDR3 is 16 residues long. CDR3 loop: CASSQRPGVSSYEQYF. CDR3 coding DNA: TGTGCCAGCAGCCAACGACCCGGTGTATCTTCCTACGAGCAGTACTTC.

Note on this clonotype: This may be a read error: a much more frequent sequence differs by one nucleotide. The chain has TRBV20-1 and TRBJ2-7; D is ambiguous. Germline V gives CDR1 DFQATT, CDR2 SNEGSKA (reference sequence). This CDR3 spans 16 amino acids. The CDR3 sequence is CSPRSSGLKSSYEQYF. CDR3 DNA sequence: TGCAGTCCTAGAAGCTCGGGCTTAAAGAGCTCCTACGAGCAGTACTTC.

This chain joins TRBV2 and TRBJ2-6; D is perhaps TRBD2 (5 bases). Germline lookup yields CDR1 SNHLY and CDR2 FYNNEI. V lost 5 bases and J lost 1, with 12 bases in between. This CDR3 comprises 16 residues. This chain's CDR3 is CASSKDRGSGANVLTF. The CDR3 nucleotides are TGTGCCAGCAGTAAAGACCGAGGGTCTGGGGCCAACGTCCTGACTTTC. The full variable domain, completed using reference TRBV2 and TRBJ2-6, is EPEVTQTPSHQVTQMGQEVILRCVPISNHLYFYWYRQILGQKVEFLVSFYNNEISEKSEIFDDQFSVERPDGSNFTLKIRSTKLEDSAMYFCASSKDRGSGANVLTFGAGSRLTVL.

On this clonotype itself: At one end, the junction sequence differs from germline, possibly due to a read error. The chain links TRBV29-1 to TRBJ2-7, with TRBD2 matching 7 bases. This CDR3 has 14 residues. The germline CDR1 and CDR2 sequences are SQVTM and ANQGSEA. The CDR3 region has the DNA TGCAGCGTAGTAAGGGAGGGTAGCTCCTACGAGCGGTACTTC. As protein: CSVVREGSSYERYF.

As DNA, the CDR3 is TGCGCCAGCAGCCAAGAACTACTCTGGGGCGAGCAGTACTTC. Translation gives CASSQELLWGEQYF. The gene calls are TRBV4-3 and TRBJ2-7; D is uncertain. Germline V gene data show CDR1 as LGHNA and CDR2 as YSLEER. V was pared by 0 bases and J by 6 bases, with 12 bases between. This CDR3 contains 14 residues.

This clonotype was seen ten or more times. The V gene is TRBV9, the J gene TRBJ1-6, with D unresolved. The CDR3 has 17 residues. Germline V gives CDR1 SGDLS, CDR2 YYNGEE. V lost 0 bases to trimming and J lost 0 bases, with 10 bases between them. For the CDR3, the DNA is TGTGCCAGCAGCGTAGACGGAGTAAGCTCCTATAATTCACCCCTCCACTTT. Translation: CASSVDGVSSYNSPLHF. Filled out from reference TRBV9 and TRBJ1-6, the complete variable domain reads DSGVTQTPKHLITATGQRVTLRCSPRSGDLSVYWYQQSLDQGLQFLIQYYNGEERAKGNILERFSAQQFPDLHSELNLSSLELGDSALYFCASSVDGVSSYNSPLHFGNGTRLTVT.

The chain couples TRBV19 to TRBJ2-1; 8 bases match TRBD2. Trimming at V came to 3 bases and at J to 3 bases, leaving 4 bases not matched to a gene. The CDR3 loop spans 15 amino acids. Germline CDR1 LNHDA, CDR2 SQIVND (reference sequence). As DNA, the CDR3 is TGTGCCAGTAGTATTGGCGCGGGAGGCTACAATGAGCAGTTCTTC. This translates into CASSIGAGGYNEQFF.

On this clonotype: An end of the junction differs from the germline gene, which may be a read error. The chain carries TRBV27 and TRBJ2-7; 8 bases agree with TRBD2. The CDR3 consists of 18 residues. Germline lookup yields CDR1 MNHEY and CDR2 SMNVEV (reference sequence). The CDR3 protein is CAISLRHLAGGRSYEQYF. Here the CDR3 DNA reads TGTGCCATCAGTTTACGGCACCTAGCGGGCGGTCGCTCCTACGAGCAGTACTTC.